This T cell receptor (beta chain) was observed in a study of blood T cell repertoires in COVID-19 (dated by TCRdb to the early 2020s). For the study in its entirety: Samples from collaborators originated in the United States, Italy and Spain and spanned both the acute and convalescent phases of COVID-19. Subjects who had been exposed to COVID-19, were actively infected with it, or had recovered from it provided the deeply sampled blood TCRbeta repertoires that made up the dataset. The material from the prospective study consisted of cDNA or gDNA derived from T cells, B-cell-depleted T cells, or PBMCs. Where available, HLA class I and class II types were obtained from metadata supplied by the sample provider rather than from assay-based typing. The samples were drawn from the first 160 participants of the ongoing ImmuneRACE study and from some 1,300 subjects provided by 6 global collaborators. The repertoires were released in a freely available public database intended as a resource for research on the immune response to SARS-CoV-2. Sample metadata almost always included a de-identified subject ID, COVID-19 status, age in years and sex. Summary of the overall study and its limitations: Clinical and demographic metadata were provided uncurated, with the amount varying by source and participant.

TCRbeta CDR3 regions were amplified from genomic DNA by means of the immunoSEQ Assay, a bias-controlled multiplex PCR. The original pipeline was this. Within the assay, amplification of reference gene primers was used to estimate how many nucleated cells each sample contained. Sequence reads were collapsed and filtered to measure the absolute abundance of every unique TCRbeta CDR3 rearrangement. For each sample, productive Simpson clonality was calculated as the square root of Simpson's diversity index over productive rearrangements. This immuneACCESS table, as held by TCRdb, lists in-frame sequences with V and J called but not all clones. Of the missing ones, under half trace to an unresolved V gene in checked studies; the others have no known cause. Clone size and the V and J calls come from that table; the DNA yielded D and trimming. Here the sample has some 120,000 clones; around three quarters occur a single time. Over 2% of the sample comes from the top ten.

Whole blood was collected in K2EDTA tubes by collaborating institutions according to the institutions' own protocols. Collaborator samples were shipped for TCRbeta analysis as frozen whole blood, isolated PBMCs, or DNA extracted from either sample type. On this clone itself: Its target antigen remains unknown. Nothing much larger sits one base from this clone, and base qualities are not available.

The CDR3 goes from the cysteine to the phenylalanine over 15 residues. Just CDR3 DNA is preserved here, 45 bases in frame from base 1. V and J are trimmed by 3 bases and 6 bases, and the gene matches miss 8 bases of the junction. Via the germline V gene (reference sequence), CDR1 is MNHEY and CDR2 SMNVEV. Rearrangement joined TRBV27 to TRBJ2-3, with 8 bases aligning to TRBD2. This TCR was recovered from an older woman with acute or convalescent COVID-19. Sequencing was done on a sample of peripheral blood. The DNA is TGTGCCAGCAGTTTGGCGGCGACGGGGGGGGATACGCAGTATTTT. Protein translation: CASSLAATGGDTQYF.